One T cell receptor beta chain is described in this entry. Its antigen is unidentified. The data are from a study of shared clonotypes between healthy human individuals. The germline CDR1 and CDR2 sequences are MNHEY and SMNVEV (reference sequence). The CDR3 is made up of 14 amino acids. V gave up 6 bases and J gave up 13 bases, with 19 bases separating them. Sequencing was at deep level. In the authors' methods: ImmunoSEQ output lacked quality scores and full-length reads, limiting matched filtering. Profiling relied on immunoSEQ multiplex PCR, and the TCRdb table lists in-frame clones only, not all of them. D and trimming come from the DNA, and the V and J calls and clone size come from that table. Of about 690,000 clones in the sample, less than 95% were seen once. Points from the study as a whole: Only blood was sampled; tissue repertoires likely differ.

The source material was memory CD8+ T cells from PBMCs. Subset: CD45RO+ cells pooled with CCR7-negative TemRA cells. The sequence came from a man between 18 and 35 years old in good health. Some clones in this sample may be carry-over from other donors' samples. The chain couples TRBV27 to TRBJ1-6; tentatively, D is TRBD1 (5 bases). This chain's CDR3 is CASSQGDPKSPLHF. Here the CDR3 DNA reads TGTGCCAGCAGCCAAGGGGATCCCAAGTCGCCCCTCCACTTT.